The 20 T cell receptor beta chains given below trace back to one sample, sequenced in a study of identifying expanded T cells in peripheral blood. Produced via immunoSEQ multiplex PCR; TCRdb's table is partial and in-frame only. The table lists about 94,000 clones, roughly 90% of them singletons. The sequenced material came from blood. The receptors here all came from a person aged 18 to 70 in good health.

CDR3 in DNA: TGTGCCAGCAGTGTCTCAGGACTAGCGGTAAGCTCCTACAATGAGCAGTTCTTC. Protein: CASSVSGLAVSSYNEQFF. The rearrangement joins TRBV2 to TRBJ2-1, with 10 bases fitting TRBD2. The CDR3 loop spans 18 amino acids. With 4 bases clipped from V and 0 bases from J, the junction kept 9 bases outside the gene matches. The germline V gene has CDR1 SNHLY and CDR2 FYNNEI.

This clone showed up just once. The CDR3 region is CASSPGTSRTGELFF. The DNA for the CDR3 is TGTGCCAGCTCACCAGGGACTAGCAGAACCGGGGAGCTGTTTTTT. The J gene is TRBJ2-2, the V gene TRBV18; 9 bases fit TRBD2. CDR3 length: 15 amino acids. Germline V gives CDR1 KGHSH, CDR2 LQKENI. The junction had 3 bases not matched to a gene; V was cut back by 2 bases and J by 5 bases.

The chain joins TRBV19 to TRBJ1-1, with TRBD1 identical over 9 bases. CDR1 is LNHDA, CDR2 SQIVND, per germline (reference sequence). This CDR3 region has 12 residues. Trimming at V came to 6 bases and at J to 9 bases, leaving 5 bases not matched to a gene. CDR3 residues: CASRIGTGKAFF. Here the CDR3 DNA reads TGTGCCAGTAGAATCGGGACAGGGAAAGCTTTCTTT.

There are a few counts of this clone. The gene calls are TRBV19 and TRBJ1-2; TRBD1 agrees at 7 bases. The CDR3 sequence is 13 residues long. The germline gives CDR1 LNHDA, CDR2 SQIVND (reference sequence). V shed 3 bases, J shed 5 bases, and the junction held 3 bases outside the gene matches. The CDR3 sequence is CASSIEQGYGYTF. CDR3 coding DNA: TGTGCCAGTAGTATCGAACAGGGGTATGGCTACACCTTC.

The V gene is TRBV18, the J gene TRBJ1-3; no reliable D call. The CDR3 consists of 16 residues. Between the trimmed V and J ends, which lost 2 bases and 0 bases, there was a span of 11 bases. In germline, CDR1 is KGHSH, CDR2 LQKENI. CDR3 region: CASSPGSSISGNTIYF. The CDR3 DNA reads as TGTGCCAGCTCACCAGGTAGCTCGATCTCTGGAAACACCATATATTTT. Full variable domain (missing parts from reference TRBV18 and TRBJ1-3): NAGVMQNPRHLVRRRGQEARLRCSPMKGHSHVYWYRQLPEEGLKFMVYLQKENIIDESGMPKERFSAEFPKEGPSILRIQQVVRGDSAAYFCASSPGSSISGNTIYFGEGSWLTVV.

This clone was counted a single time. CDR3 in DNA: TGTGCCAGCAGACCTGGCTCAGGGGGCAATCAGCCCCAGCATTTT. Translation: CASRPGSGGNQPQHF. The V call is TRBV6-6, the J call TRBJ1-5; tentatively, D is TRBD1 (6 bases). The germline CDR1 and CDR2 sequences are MNHNY and SVGAGI (reference sequence). This CDR3 is 15 amino acids long. Deletions cut 6 bases from V and 2 bases from J, with 14 bases between.

The CDR3 DNA is TGTGCCAGCAGTTACGGGCAGGGAGGGAATCAGCCCCAGCATTTT. Its protein product is CASSYGQGGNQPQHF. The rearrangement uses TRBV6-5 and TRBJ1-5; weak D call: TRBD1 (5 bases). Trimming stripped 2 bases from V and 4 bases from J, with 12 bases between. CDR3 length: 15 residues. Germline V lookup: CDR1 MNHEY, CDR2 SVGAGI.

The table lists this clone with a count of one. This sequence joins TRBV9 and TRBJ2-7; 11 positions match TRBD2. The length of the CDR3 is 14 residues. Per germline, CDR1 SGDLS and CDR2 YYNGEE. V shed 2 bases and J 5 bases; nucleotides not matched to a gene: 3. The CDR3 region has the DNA TGTGCCAGCAGCGTTAGCGGGGGGGCCGACGAGCAGTACTTC. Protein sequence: CASSVSGGADEQYF.

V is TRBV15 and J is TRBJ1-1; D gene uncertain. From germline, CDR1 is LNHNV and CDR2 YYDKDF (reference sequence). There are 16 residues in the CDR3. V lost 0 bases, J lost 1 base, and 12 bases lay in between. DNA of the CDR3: TGTGCCACCAGCAGAGATCGCCTAGGCACGAACACTGAAGCTTTCTTT. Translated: CATSRDRLGTNTEAFF.

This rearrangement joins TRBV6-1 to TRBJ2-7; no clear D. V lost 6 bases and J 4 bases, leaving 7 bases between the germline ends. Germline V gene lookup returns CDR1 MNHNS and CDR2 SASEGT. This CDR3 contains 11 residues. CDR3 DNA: TGTGCCAGCAGACTTCTTTACGAGCAGTACTTC. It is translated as CASRLLYEQYF.

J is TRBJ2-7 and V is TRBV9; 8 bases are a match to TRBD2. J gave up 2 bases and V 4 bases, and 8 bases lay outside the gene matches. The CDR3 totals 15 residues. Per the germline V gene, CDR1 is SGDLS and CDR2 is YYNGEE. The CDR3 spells CASSPRRSGAYEQYF. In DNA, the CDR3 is TGTGCCAGCAGCCCCCGTCGTAGCGGGGCCTACGAGCAGTACTTC.

CDR3 sequence (DNA): TGTAAACAGGGTAAGGTCTACGAGCAGTACTTC. Its protein is CKQGKVYEQYF. V gene TRBV27 combines with J gene TRBJ2-7, with TRBD1 as a possible D gene (6 bases). This CDR3 region has 11 residues. Per germline, CDR1 MNHEY and CDR2 SMNVEV (reference sequence).

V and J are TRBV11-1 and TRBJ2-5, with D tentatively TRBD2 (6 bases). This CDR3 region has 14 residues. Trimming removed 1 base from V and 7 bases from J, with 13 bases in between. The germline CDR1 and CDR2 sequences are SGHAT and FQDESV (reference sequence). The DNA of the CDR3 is TGTGCCAGCAGCTTAGATCAGGCGCGGGGGACCCAGTACTTC. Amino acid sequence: CASSLDQARGTQYF.

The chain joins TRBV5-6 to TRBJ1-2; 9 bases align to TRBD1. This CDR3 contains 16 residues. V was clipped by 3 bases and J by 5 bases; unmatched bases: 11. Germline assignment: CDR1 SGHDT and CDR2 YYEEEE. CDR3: CASSSTGTGKGYGYTF. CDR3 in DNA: TGTGCCAGCAGCTCCACCGGGACAGGGAAGGGTTATGGCTACACCTTC.

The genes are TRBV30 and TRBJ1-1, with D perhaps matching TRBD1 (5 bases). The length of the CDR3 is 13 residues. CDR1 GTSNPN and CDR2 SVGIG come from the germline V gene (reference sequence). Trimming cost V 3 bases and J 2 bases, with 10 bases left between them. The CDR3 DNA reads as TGTGCCTGGAGGGTGACAGCAAACACTGAAGCTTTCTTT. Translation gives CAWRVTANTEAFF. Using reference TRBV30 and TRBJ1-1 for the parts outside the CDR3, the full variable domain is SQTIHQWPATLVQPVGSPLSLECTVEGTSNPNLYWYRQAAGRGLQLLFYSVGIGQISSEVPQNLSASRPQDRQFILSSKKLLLSDSGFYLCAWRVTANTEAFFGQGTRLTVV.

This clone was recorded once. The CDR3 protein is CASGVIETQYF. In nucleotides, the CDR3 is TGTGCTAGTGGTGTGATAGAGACCCAGTACTTC. The chain joins TRBV12-5 to TRBJ2-5; unclear D gene. V dropped 5 bases and J dropped 4 bases, with 5 bases sitting between them. CDR3 length: 11 residues. Germline CDR1 LGHNT, CDR2 FRNRAP.

Here the CDR3 DNA reads TGTGCCAGCTCAGAGGACAGGGTGGCCGCCAGCTATGGCTACACCTTC. Translated: CASSEDRVAASYGYTF. This chain links TRBV18 with TRBJ1-2, with 8 bases fitting TRBD1. The germline CDR1 and CDR2 sequences are KGHSH and LQKENI. The CDR3 runs 16 residues. With 5 bases clipped from V and 4 bases from J, the junction kept 12 bases outside the gene matches.

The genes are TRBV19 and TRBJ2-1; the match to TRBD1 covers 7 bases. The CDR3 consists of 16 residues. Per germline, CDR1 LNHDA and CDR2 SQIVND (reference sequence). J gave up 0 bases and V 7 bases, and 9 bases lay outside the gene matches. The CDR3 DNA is TGTGCCAGTACAAGGGGGCGGGCGATCTCCTACAATGAGCAGTTCTTC. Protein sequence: CASTRGRAISYNEQFF.

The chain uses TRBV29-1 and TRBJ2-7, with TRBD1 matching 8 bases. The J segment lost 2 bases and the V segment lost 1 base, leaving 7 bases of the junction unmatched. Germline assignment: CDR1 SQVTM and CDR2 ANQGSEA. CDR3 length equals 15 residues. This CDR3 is CSVEGGQGATYEQYF. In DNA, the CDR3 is TGCAGCGTTGAAGGGGGCCAGGGGGCTACCTACGAGCAGTACTTC.

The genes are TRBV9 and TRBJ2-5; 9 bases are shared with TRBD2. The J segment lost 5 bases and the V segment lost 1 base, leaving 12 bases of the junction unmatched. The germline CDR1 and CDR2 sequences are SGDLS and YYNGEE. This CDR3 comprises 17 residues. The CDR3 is CASSVSGASGGLETQYF. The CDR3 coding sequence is TGTGCCAGCAGCGTATCAGGGGCGAGCGGGGGGTTGGAGACCCAGTACTTC.